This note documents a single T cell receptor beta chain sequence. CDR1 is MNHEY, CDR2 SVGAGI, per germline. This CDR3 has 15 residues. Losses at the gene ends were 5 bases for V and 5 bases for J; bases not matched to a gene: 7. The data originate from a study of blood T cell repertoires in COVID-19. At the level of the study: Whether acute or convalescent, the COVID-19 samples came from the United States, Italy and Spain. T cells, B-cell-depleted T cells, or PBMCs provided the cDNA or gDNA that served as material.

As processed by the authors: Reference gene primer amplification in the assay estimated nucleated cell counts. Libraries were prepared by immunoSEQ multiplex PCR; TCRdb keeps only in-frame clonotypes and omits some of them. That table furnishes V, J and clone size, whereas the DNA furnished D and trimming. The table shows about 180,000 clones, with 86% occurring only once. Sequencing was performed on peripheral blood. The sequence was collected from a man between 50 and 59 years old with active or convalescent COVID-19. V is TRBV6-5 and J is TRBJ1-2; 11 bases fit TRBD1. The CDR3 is CASSTPGQGGYGYTF. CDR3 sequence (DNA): TGTGCCAGCAGTACCCCGGGACAGGGGGGATATGGCTACACCTTC.